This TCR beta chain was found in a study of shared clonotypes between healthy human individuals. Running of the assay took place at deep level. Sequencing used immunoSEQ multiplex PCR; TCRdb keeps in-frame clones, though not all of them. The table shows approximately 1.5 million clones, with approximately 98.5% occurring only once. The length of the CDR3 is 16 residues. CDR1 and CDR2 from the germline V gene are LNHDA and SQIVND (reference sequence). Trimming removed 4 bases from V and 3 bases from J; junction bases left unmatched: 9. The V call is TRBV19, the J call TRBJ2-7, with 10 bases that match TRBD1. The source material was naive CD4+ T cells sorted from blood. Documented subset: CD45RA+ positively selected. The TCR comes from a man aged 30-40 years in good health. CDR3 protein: CASSTLDRGTLYEQYF. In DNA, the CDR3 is TGTGCCAGTAGTACCCTGGACAGGGGGACCCTCTACGAGCAGTACTTC.